Below are 2 T cell receptor beta chains sequenced from a single sample in a study of T cell responses to AZD1222 COVID-19 vaccine listed by TCRdb under 2021. The sample's time point label is to be understood as: baseline before first vaccination. The treatment or condition label, as the study defines it: meningococcal conjugate vaccine given as trial control. Library generation was performed with the immunoSEQ multiplex PCR assay. The table was pulled from immuneACCESS by TCRdb, which kept in-frame rearrangements only. Such tables lose some clones; where checked, under half of the loss comes from unresolved V genes, and the rest has no known cause. The sample has 100,000 to 150,000 clones on record, over 75% of them singletons. Clones ranked in the top ten supply about 19% of the sample. The source was peripheral blood, collected on day 0 of MenACWY control vaccination. Receptors originate from an adult in good health.

This clone was seen a single time. V and J are TRBV7-6 and TRBJ1-5; TRBD1 matches 8 bases. V lost 5 bases, J lost 1 base, and 7 bases stayed unmatched. CDR1 is SGHVS, CDR2 FNYEAQ, per germline. The CDR3 length is 16 residues. This CDR3 is CASSMETGASNQPQHF. The CDR3 coding sequence is TGTGCCAGCAGCATGGAGACAGGGGCGAGCAATCAGCCCCAGCATTTT.

The chain links TRBV20-1 to TRBJ1-1; D is undetermined. Trimming pared 6 bases from V and 5 bases from J, leaving 10 bases between. Germline V gives CDR1 DFQATT, CDR2 SNEGSKA (reference sequence). CDR3 size: 11 residues. The CDR3 DNA reads TGCAGTGCAATCGACGGGACTGAAGCTTTCTTT. Translation gives CSAIDGTEAFF.